This TCR beta chain was identified during a study of T cell repertoires in cytomegalovirus infection. Overall study context: Public signatures in TCR beta pointed to CMV infection and matching HLA type.

Germline V gene data show CDR1 as SNHLY and CDR2 as FYNNEI. V was trimmed by 4 bases and J by 5 bases, leaving 8 bases between them. The CDR3 has 12 residues. TCRdb re-called the reads with MiXCR, one entry per CDR3 protein. Among a few hundred thousand distinct CDR3 sequences listed, roughly 20% were seen once. This clonotype was seen a few times. The sample comprised PBMCs. This rearrangement joins TRBV2 to TRBJ2-5, with D perhaps matching TRBD2 (5 bases). The receptor comes from a human donor in good health (CMV status not recorded). Some clones in this sample may be carry-over from other donors' samples. CDR3 sequence reads: CASSALGETQYF. Here the CDR3 DNA reads TGTGCCAGCAGTGCACTAGGGGAGACCCAGTACTTC.